A single sample is the source of the 19 T cell receptor beta chains below, sequenced in a study of cytomegalovirus exposure and HLA in healthy donors. PCR was performed using 60 Vbeta and 13 Jbeta primers. Profiling relied on immunoSEQ multiplex PCR, and the TCRdb table lists in-frame clones only, not all of them. The table lists some 120,000 clones. The sequencing input was PBMCs. The receptor set was obtained from a man aged 18 to 35 in good health and CMV-seronegative.

V is TRBV6-6 and J is TRBJ1-1, with TRBD1 identical over 7 bases. J gave up 0 bases and V 9 bases, and 13 bases lay outside the gene matches. The CDR3 length is 16 residues. Germline CDR1 is MNHNY and CDR2 is SVGAGI (reference sequence). The CDR3 here is CASRPGRDRLNTEAFF. The CDR3 DNA reads TGTGCCAGTAGGCCGGGTAGGGACAGATTGAACACTGAAGCTTTCTTT.

The V gene is TRBV30, the J gene TRBJ2-5; a weak D match, TRBD1 (6 bases). V lost 2 bases, J lost 2 bases, and 12 bases lay in between. Germline V lookup: CDR1 GTSNPN, CDR2 SVGIG (reference sequence). The CDR3 contains 14 residues. The CDR3: CAWSQLGGQETQYF. In DNA form, the CDR3 reads TGTGCCTGGAGTCAGTTAGGGGGACAAGAGACCCAGTACTTC.

This chain joins TRBV19 and TRBJ2-1; the match to TRBD1 covers 8 bases. This CDR3 comprises 16 residues. CDR1 LNHDA and CDR2 SQIVND come from the germline V gene (reference sequence). The junction had 10 bases not matched to a gene; V was cut back by 5 bases and J by 4 bases. This chain's CDR3 is CASSAITTGVYNEQFF. In DNA form, the CDR3 reads TGTGCCAGTAGTGCGATAACGACAGGGGTTTACAATGAGCAGTTCTTC.

The CDR3 DNA reads TGTGCCAGCAGCTTAAGTACCTTAGTCACCGAGCAGTTCTTC. Residues: CASSLSTLVTEQFF. The chain is built from TRBV5-4 and TRBJ2-1; no reliable D call. Germline loops: CDR1 SGHNT, CDR2 YYREEE (reference sequence). This CDR3 spans 14 amino acids. Trimming pared 2 bases from V and 10 bases from J, leaving 16 bases between.

The V call is TRBV19, the J call TRBJ1-1; D ambiguous. V dropped 0 bases and J dropped 7 bases, with 15 bases sitting between them. Germline values: CDR1 LNHDA, CDR2 SQIVND (reference sequence). The CDR3 runs to 15 residues. In DNA form, the CDR3 reads TGTGCCAGTAGTATAGATCTTCGCCAGGCCGGTGAAGCTTTCTTT. Protein sequence: CASSIDLRQAGEAFF. Full variable domain (missing parts from reference TRBV19 and TRBJ1-1): DGGITQSPKYLFRKEGQNVTLSCEQNLNHDAMYWYRQDPGQGLRLIYYSQIVNDFQKGDIAEGYSVSREKKESFPLTVTSAQKNPTAFYLCASSIDLRQAGEAFFGQGTRLTVV.

The J gene is TRBJ1-4, the V gene TRBV11-2; D may be TRBD1 (5 bases). The CDR3 has 14 amino acids. In germline, CDR1 is SGHAT, CDR2 FQNNGV. V shed 5 bases and J shed 6 bases, with 13 bases lying between them. CDR3 amino acids: CASSSDSVYEKLFF. The DNA of the CDR3 is TGTGCCAGCAGCAGTGACAGTGTATATGAAAAACTGTTTTTT. The complete variable domain, with remaining parts taken from reference TRBV11-2 and TRBJ1-4, reads EAGVAQSPRYKIIEKRQSVAFWCNPISGHATLYWYQQILGQGPKLLIQFQNNGVVDDSQLPKDRFSAERLKGVDSTLKIQPAKLEDSAVYLCASSSDSVYEKLFFGSGTQLSVL.

The genes are TRBV9 and TRBJ2-5, with 14 bases that match TRBD2. CDR1 and CDR2 from the germline V gene are SGDLS and YYNGEE. CDR3 size: 16 residues. V was clipped by 0 bases and J by 4 bases; unmatched bases: 2. DNA of the CDR3: TGTGCCAGCAGCGTAGGGGGACTAGCGGGGGCAGAGACCCAGTACTTC. Translating gives CASSVGGLAGAETQYF.

The chain is built from TRBV4-1 and TRBJ2-7, with 10 bases fitting TRBD2. The V gene end was trimmed by 2 bases and the J gene end by 0 bases; junction bases not matched to a gene: 10. Germline-derived CDR1 and CDR2 are MGHRA and YSYEKL. The CDR3 covers 18 residues. CDR3 sequence (DNA): TGCGCCAGCAGCCAAATTAGCGGGGGGCAAATATTCTCCTACGAGCAGTACTTC. Its protein product is CASSQISGGQIFSYEQYF.

The rearrangement links TRBV30 to TRBJ1-2; the D is unclear. Germline V gene lookup returns CDR1 GTSNPN and CDR2 SVGIG (reference sequence). The length of the CDR3 is 11 residues. V was clipped by 4 bases and J by 3 bases, with 6 bases between them. CDR3 residues: CAWTGDYGYTF. The CDR3 region has the DNA TGTGCCTGGACCGGGGACTATGGCTACACCTTC.

The chain recombines TRBV7-6 with TRBJ2-7; D might be TRBD2 (6 bases). The CDR3 loop spans 18 amino acids. CDR1 SGHVS and CDR2 FNYEAQ come from the germline V gene. The V gene lost 0 bases and the J gene lost 0 bases, with 18 bases spanning the gap. CDR3 in DNA: TGTGCCAGCAGCTTAGCGAGAGGGATACTAGCAAGCTCCTACGAGCAGTACTTC. Translating gives CASSLARGILASSYEQYF.

Of note for this clone: Other DNA sequences in the same sample also yield this CDR3. This sequence joins TRBV28 and TRBJ2-7; D is ambiguous. Per the germline V gene, CDR1 is MDHEN and CDR2 is SYDVKM. V was trimmed by 1 base and J by 1 base, leaving 8 bases between them. This CDR3 spans 14 amino acids. CDR3 coding DNA: TGTGCCAGCAGTTTATTAGCCGGTTCCTACGAGCAGTACTTC. This codes for CASSLLAGSYEQYF.

The chain is built from TRBV28 and TRBJ2-4; 9 positions match TRBD1. The CDR3 length is 13 residues. Per germline, CDR1 MDHEN and CDR2 SYDVKM. J was trimmed by 7 bases and V by 5 bases; bases with no gene match: 3. The CDR3 DNA is TGTGCCAGCAGTCTGACAGGGGGGAACATTCAGTACTTC. Its protein is CASSLTGGNIQYF.

The V and J genes are TRBV28 and TRBJ2-3; 7 positions match TRBD2. Germline CDR1 and CDR2: MDHEN and SYDVKM. This CDR3 has 14 amino acids. V dropped 7 bases and J dropped 2; count of bases not matched to a gene: 6. The CDR3, as DNA: TGTGCCAGCACTGCTAGCGGATACACAGATACGCAGTATTTT. Its protein is CASTASGYTDTQYF.

The V and J genes are TRBV10-3 and TRBJ2-7; 11 bases are a match to TRBD1. This CDR3 spans 13 amino acids. Germline CDR1 ENHRY, CDR2 SYGVKD. V dropped 6 bases and J dropped 4; count of bases not matched to a gene: 2. In DNA form, the CDR3 reads TGTGCCATCAGCCGGGACAGGGGGTACGAGCAGTACTTC. Translated: CAISRDRGYEQYF.

About this clone: The junction departs from germline at one end; a sequencing error may be responsible. The V and J genes are TRBV29-1 and TRBJ1-2; 10 nucleotides agree with TRBD1. This CDR3 is built from 17 residues. Germline CDR1 SQVTM, CDR2 ANQGSEA. CDR3 DNA sequence: TGCAGCGTCGAAGATCCATTGGGACAGGGGCCGTTCTATGGCTACACCTTC. This codes for CSVEDPLGQGPFYGYTF.

V gene TRBV5-1 combines with J gene TRBJ2-5; TRBD2 might be the D (5 bases). The CDR3 is made up of 15 amino acids. Germline values: CDR1 SGHRS, CDR2 YFSETQ. V was pared by 0 bases and J by 5 bases, with 14 bases between. The CDR3 region has the DNA TGCGCCAGCAGCTTGGTTGGTAGCGAAGGGGAGACCCAGTACTTC. Translated: CASSLVGSEGETQYF.

The chain has TRBV25-1 and TRBJ2-1; 9 bases are shared with TRBD1. This CDR3 has 16 amino acids. Germline loops: CDR1 MGHDK, CDR2 SYGVNS. The ends lost 5 bases at V and 6 bases at J; junction bases unmatched: 11. The CDR3 region has the DNA TGTGCCAGCAGTCCACGTCCCGGGACAGGGCCCAATGAGCAGTTCTTC. This codes for CASSPRPGTGPNEQFF.

This sequence joins TRBV19 and TRBJ2-7; D uncertain. The CDR3 spans 13 residues. V dropped 3 bases and J dropped 0 bases, with 6 bases sitting between them. CDR1 and CDR2 from the germline V gene are LNHDA and SQIVND (reference sequence). The CDR3 DNA reads TGTGCCAGTAGTATTGTTAACTCCTACGAGCAGTACTTC. This gives the protein CASSIVNSYEQYF.

CDR3 residues: CASSLMSGKETQYF. In nucleotides, the CDR3 is TGTGCCAGCAGTCTAATGAGCGGGAAAGAGACCCAGTACTTC. The chain couples TRBV27 to TRBJ2-5, with TRBD2 identical over 7 bases. The germline V gene has CDR1 MNHEY and CDR2 SMNVEV (reference sequence). The CDR3 totals 14 residues. Trimming at V came to 5 bases and at J to 3 bases, leaving 6 bases not matched to a gene.